The clone carrying this T cell receptor (beta chain) was picked up a small number of times. Its antigen is not identified. TCRdb re-derived calls from the 5' RACE reads in MiXCR, one entry per CDR3 protein. Counted here are about 440,000 distinct CDR3 sequences, around 20% occurring once; the ten biggest clones make up about 8.1%. This record comes from a study of T-cell memory formation after mild COVID-19. Study-wide results and limits: Clones that contracted from day 15 to 85 had balanced CD4/CD8; later expanders were CD4+ biased.

Germline V lookup: CDR1 SGHVS, CDR2 FQNEAQ. V was shortened by 4 bases and J by 2 bases, with 14 bases between the two germline ends. This CDR3 comprises 15 residues. Sequencing was done on a sample of PBMCs or a T cell subset sorted from them (not recorded which). The receptor was isolated from an adult woman who had mild COVID-19 (a few samples of this study predate the infection). Cell type and time point are not known. The J gene is TRBJ1-2, the V gene TRBV7-8; D is unclear. The CDR3 nucleotides are TGTGCCAGCAGCTCCCTTTCGGAGTTAAACTATGGCTACACCTTC. Its translation is CASSSLSELNYGYTF.